The clone carrying this T cell receptor beta chain was counted a few times. Its antigen is not identified. The sample is drawn from a study of response to subunit inactivated influenza vaccine. Findings of the study overall: The authors proposed limited new T cell recruitment per seasonal influenza vaccination.

V lost 7 bases to trimming and J lost 10 bases, with 16 bases between them. The CDR3 length is 12 residues. Germline V lookup: CDR1 MNHEY, CDR2 SVGEGT. TCRdb passed the RT-PCR reads through MiXCR, listing each CDR3 protein once. The table lists 500,000 to 750,000 distinct CDR3 sequences, less than 15% of them singletons. The material sequenced was PBMCs from blood, taken approximately 13 days after vaccination. The chain combines TRBV6-2 or TRBV6-3 with TRBJ1-2; D not resolved. The sequence derives from a man in his forties or fifties who received an inactivated influenza vaccine. The CDR3 DNA reads TGTGCCAGCACTGCCGGAGACCGGCTCTACACCTTC. Encoded protein: CASTAGDRLYTF.